This TCR beta chain was retrieved from a study of blood T cell repertoires in COVID-19. Study information: PBMCs, B-cell-depleted T cells, or T cells provided the cDNA or gDNA that made up the material.

Germline lookup yields CDR1 LGHDT and CDR2 YNNKEL (reference sequence). This CDR3 spans 15 amino acids. V was shortened by 3 bases and J by 1 base, with 9 bases between the two germline ends. TCRdb keeps only in-frame clones here, not all; method: immunoSEQ multiplex PCR. The table has about half a million clones, roughly 87% seen once. The specimen sequenced was peripheral blood. This chain links TRBV3-1 (or the pseudogene TRBV3-2) with TRBJ1-4; a weak D match, TRBD1 (6 bases). The clonotype originates from a man between 18 and 35 years old with COVID-19, enrolled during active disease. CDR3 coding DNA: TGTGCCAGCAGCCATCGGACAGTAACTAATGAAAAACTGTTTTTT. Its translation: CASSHRTVTNEKLFF.